These T cell receptor beta chains were read from a single sample in a study of T cell repertoires in cytomegalovirus infection. Their specific antigens are unknown. One entry per CDR3 protein, called by TCRdb with MiXCR from the reads. The sample has approximately 910,000 distinct CDR3 sequences, around 32% seen once. This specimen consisted of cultured CD8+ T cells from PBMCs, obtained from culture after CMV antigen stimulation. The receptors here all came from a human donor in good health (CMV status not recorded). Some clones in this sample may be carry-over from other donors' samples. Both conserved end residues are part of each CDR3. A D gene is named only where the DNA matches it firmly. Clone size is stated in some rows and not others, as once, few, many or a class when expanded.

V	D	size	J	CDR3	DNA
TRBV24-1	.	.	TRBJ1-5	CATSDSPDRKNQPQHF	TGTGCCACCAGTGATTCACCTGACAGGAAAAATCAGCCCCAGCATTTT
TRBV7-9	.	few	TRBJ2-5	CASSLARITLPQETQYF	TGTGCCAGCAGCTTAGCGAGGATTACTCTCCCCCAAGAGACCCAGTACTTC
TRBV7-8	.	many	TRBJ2-3	CASSLVGGLDTQYF	TGTGCCAGCAGCTTAGTAGGGGGGTTGGATACGCAGTATTTT
TRBV24-1	.	.	TRBJ1-1	CATSDGSLSTEAFF	TGTGCCACCAGTGATGGCAGTCTGAGCACTGAAGCTTTCTTT
TRBV19	.	few	TRBJ2-2	CASTGRGKTGELFF	TGTGCCAGTACGGGCAGGGGAAAAACCGGGGAGCTGTTTTTT
TRBV6-1	.	many	TRBJ2-1	CASTSGSLGNEQFF	TGTGCCAGCACCTCGGGGTCCTTGGGCAATGAGCAGTTCTTC
TRBV6-6	.	.	TRBJ1-2	CANSPRGGGYTF	TGTGCCAACAGTCCCAGAGGTGGCGGCTACACCTTC
TRBV7-6	TRBD1	few	TRBJ1-2	CASSLDYRGGDGYTF	TGTGCCAGCAGCTTGGACTACAGGGGGGGGGATGGCTACACCTTC
TRBV7-6	.	.	TRBJ2-5	CASSLRYGETQYF	TGTGCTAGCAGCTTACGATACGGAGAGACCCAGTACTTC
TRBV27	.	.	TRBJ1-1	CAGRLQTANTEAFF	TGTGCCGGCAGGTTACAGACGGCGAACACTGAAGCTTTCTTT
TRBV12-3/TRBV12-4	TRBD1	.	TRBJ1-2	CASTSPGTEINYGYTF	TGTGCCAGCACTTCCCCAGGGACAGAAATTAACTATGGCTACACCTTC
TRBV7-2	.	many	TRBJ2-7	CASSFGTVLEQYF	TGTGCCAGCAGTTTCGGGACTGTTCTCGAGCAGTACTTC
TRBV6-1	TRBD2	few	TRBJ2-3	CATPSGDTDTQYF	TGTGCCACTCCCAGCGGGGACACAGATACGCAGTATTTT
TRBV7-8	.	few	TRBJ2-2	CASSSGGPNTGELFF	TGTGCCAGCAGCTCCGGCGGACCTAACACCGGGGAGCTGTTTTTT
TRBV11-3	.	.	TRBJ2-1	CASSLDITGGGDNEQFF	TGTGCCAGCAGCTTAGATATAACCGGGGGTGGGGACAATGAGCAGTTCTTC
TRBV5-1	.	once	TRBJ1-1	CASNADANTEAFF	TGCGCCAGCAACGCGGACGCGAACACTGAAGCTTTCTTT
TRBV19	TRBD1	.	TRBJ2-2	CASSNPRGPANTGELFF	TGTGCCAGTAGTAACCCAAGGGGGCCTGCGAACACCGGGGAGCTGTTTTTT
TRBV6-2/TRBV6-3	.	.	TRBJ1-2	CASSSGLDRKF	TGTGCCAGCAGTTCAGGACTCGACAGAAAATTC
TRBV7-9	.	.	TRBJ1-2	CAAPEVATANYGYTF	TGTGCCGCCCCGGAAGTGGCCACTGCTAACTATGGCTACACCTTC
TRBV15	.	.	TRBJ1-5	CATSLEGADNQPQHF	TGTGCCACCAGCCTCGAAGGGGCAGATAATCAGCCCCAGCATTTT
TRBV7-9	.	.	TRBJ1-1	CASSLAGATAMNTEAFF	TGTGCCAGCAGCTTAGCAGGTGCGACAGCGATGAACACTGAAGCTTTCTTT
TRBV5-6	.	.	TRBJ2-4	CASSFDGSENIQYF	TGTGCCAGCAGCTTTGACGGCAGCGAAAACATTCAGTACTTC
TRBV14	TRBD2	.	TRBJ2-1	CASSPLAATYNEQFF	TGTGCCAGCAGCCCTCTAGCGGCGACGTACAATGAGCAGTTCTTC
TRBV7-9	.	.	TRBJ2-1	CASSPSDRWGGLYNEQFF	TGTGCCAGCAGCCCGAGCGATCGCTGGGGGGGCCTCTACAATGAGCAGTTCTTC
TRBV7-2	.	many	TRBJ1-3	CASSLQLWGTTVSGNTIYF	TGTGCCAGCAGCTTACAGCTCTGGGGGACGACAGTTTCTGGAAACACCATATATTTT
TRBV27	.	.	TRBJ1-1	CASSLRQDFFEAFF	TGTGCCAGCAGTTTAAGACAGGACTTCTTTGAAGCTTTCTTT
TRBV12-3/TRBV12-4	TRBD1	few	TRBJ2-7	CASSFWDRVPLYF	TGTGCCAGCAGTTTTTGGGACAGGGTCCCCCTGTACTTC
TRBV7-9	.	.	TRBJ2-3	CASSALGGGTDTQYF	TGTGCCAGCAGCGCGCTGGGCGGGGGCACAGATACGCAGTATTTT
TRBV7-2	.	.	TRBJ2-3	CASSLGSITDTQYF	TGTGCCAGCAGCTTAGGAAGTATCACAGATACGCAGTATTTT
TRBV6-1	.	few	TRBJ2-7	CASSDWRGPEQYF	TGTGCCAGCAGTGACTGGCGGGGACCCGAGCAGTACTTC
TRBV16	.	.	TRBJ1-3	CASSAATLPGNTIYF	TGTGCCAGCAGCGCCGCAACACTCCCTGGAAACACCATATATTTT
TRBV7-4	.	.	TRBJ2-7	CASSGDHEQYF	TGTGCCAGCAGCGGGGACCACGAGCAGTACTTC
TRBV29-1	TRBD1	few	TRBJ1-1	CSVEWQGGTEAFF	TGCAGCGTTGAATGGCAGGGGGGAACTGAAGCTTTCTTT
TRBV5-6	.	.	TRBJ2-1	CASSSQRNEQFF	TGTGCCAGCAGCTCTCAGAGGAATGAGCAGTTCTTC
TRBV20-1	TRBD2	.	TRBJ2-1	CSAREITPGTSGGGYNEQFF	TGCAGTGCTCGGGAAATTACGCCCGGGACTAGCGGGGGGGGATACAATGAGCAGTTCTTC
TRBV27	.	few	TRBJ2-5	CASSFLGTGETQYF	TGTGCCAGCAGTTTTTTGGGGACGGGGGAGACCCAGTACTTC
TRBV10-3	TRBD1	few	TRBJ1-1	CAISVDRGNTEAFF	TGTGCCATCAGTGTGGACAGGGGGAACACTGAAGCTTTCTTT
TRBV7-9	.	many	TRBJ2-2	CASPRQYPNTGELFF	TGTGCCAGCCCCAGGCAGTATCCGAACACCGGGGAGCTGTTTTTT
TRBV4-3	.	.	TRBJ1-1	CASSPYGGLNTEAFF	TGCGCCAGCAGCCCATATGGGGGCTTGAACACTGAAGCTTTCTTT
TRBV27	TRBD1	.	TRBJ1-6	CASSPPTGGYNSPLHF	TGTGCCAGCAGTCCCCCGACAGGGGGCTATAATTCACCCCTCCACTTT
TRBV12-3/TRBV12-4	.	many	TRBJ1-3	CASSLSGTSGNTIYF	TGTGCCAGCAGTTTGAGCGGTACCTCTGGAAACACCATATATTTT
TRBV20-1	TRBD1	few	TRBJ2-7	CSAPKSGQAKFISYEQYF	TGCAGTGCCCCCAAGTCGGGACAGGCGAAATTTATCTCCTACGAGCAGTACTTC
TRBV7-9	.	few	TRBJ1-1	CASTGVEVLNTEAFF	TGTGCCAGCACCGGGGTGGAGGTCTTGAACACTGAAGCTTTCTTT
TRBV6-7	.	.	TRBJ1-6	CASSRTGFNSPLHF	TGTGCCAGCAGTCGGACCGGATTCAATTCACCCCTCCACTTT
TRBV4-1	.	.	TRBJ1-1	CASSQDSVLMNTEAFF	TGCGCCAGCAGCCAAGATTCGGTCCTGATGAACACTGAAGCTTTCTTT
TRBV12-3/TRBV12-4	.	.	TRBJ1-1	CASSYPLGLLTEAFF	TGTGCCAGCAGTTACCCGTTGGGGCTCCTCACTGAAGCTTTCTTT
TRBV28	TRBD1	few	TRBJ1-1	CASSPGQGHTEAFF	TGTGCCAGCAGCCCCGGACAGGGGCACACTGAAGCTTTCTTT
TRBV7-2	TRBD1	many	TRBJ1-2	CASSLNPSGTGVYGYTF	TGTGCCAGCAGCCTAAACCCCTCCGGGACAGGGGTCTATGGCTACACCTTC
TRBV20-1	.	few	TRBJ1-2	CSARGSYRDDMGYTF	TGCAGTGCTAGGGGATCGTACAGGGACGATATGGGCTACACCTTC
TRBV12-3/TRBV12-4	TRBD1	.	TRBJ1-1	CASSLYGTGGLSTEAFF	TGTGCCAGCAGTTTATATGGGACAGGGGGCTTATCCACTGAAGCTTTCTTT